This T cell receptor (beta chain) was sequenced for a study of cytomegalovirus exposure and HLA in healthy donors. A multiplex PCR was run with 60 Vbeta primers and 13 Jbeta primers. Here immunoSEQ multiplex PCR was the method, and the copy in TCRdb shows in-frame clones only, minus some. This sample has around 150,000 clones; approximately 80% occur once, and the top ten carry under 15%. Comments on this clone: One end of the junction varies from germline; a read error may be responsible.

From germline, CDR1 is SEHNR and CDR2 FQNEAQ (reference sequence). The CDR3 extends over 12 amino acids. The V and J genes are TRBV7-9 and TRBJ2-7, with D tentatively TRBD2 (7 bases). The source is a middle-aged woman in good health and CMV-seronegative. Sequenced sample: PBMCs. The CDR3 region is CASSLSGGEPYF. The CDR3, as DNA: TGTGCCAGCAGCTTATCGGGGGGCGAGCCGTACTTC.